This T cell receptor (beta chain) derives from a study of OX40 agonist ivuxolimab in advanced cancers. Study background: Under the entry rules, prior anti-PD-1, anti-PD-L1 or anti-CTLA-4 therapy was allowed, and approximately 40% had some. Three patients showed partial responses: one hepatocellular carcinoma and two cutaneous melanoma cases. Study-wide results and limits: In the 0.1 to 3.0 mg/kg range, CD4+ and CD8+ blood T cells had expanded clonally by week 6. Expanded clones were, on average, more numerous in CD8+ T cells than in CD4+.

Method: immunoSEQ multiplex PCR; TCRdb's copy keeps in-frame clones and lacks some. Among some 54,000 clones listed, approximately 91% were seen once. V was pared by 4 bases and J by 3 bases, with 15 bases between. The CDR3 sequence is 15 residues long. The V gene's germline CDR1 is SGHDN and CDR2 FVKESK. Details on this clone: No antigen is known for it.

V is TRBV14 and J is TRBJ1-1, with D unclear. The sequence was collected from an adult with an advanced solid tumor such as melanoma, head and neck, liver or kidney cancer. Sequencing used CD4+ or CD8+ T cells sorted from blood, obtained in a trial of the OX40 agonist ivuxolimab. The CDR3 loop is CASSPVEGLDTEAFF. The CDR3 DNA reads as TGTGCCAGCAGCCCAGTGGAGGGTCTGGACACTGAAGCTTTCTTT.